This entry concerns a single TCR beta chain. Antigen unknown. V was cut by 6 bases and J by 11 bases, with 7 bases left in between. In germline, CDR1 is SQVTM, CDR2 ANQGSEA. This CDR3 spans 8 amino acids. The sample comes from a study of T cells in Graves' hyperthyroidism and ophthalmopathy. Study-level results: Blood also showed most of the thyroid clonotypes that were expanded above 0.001. Ophthalmopathy got predicted by the model a median about 6.5 months before its onset.

It was RNA transcripts that yielded the amplified TCR beta CDR3 regions. Primed by the HTBI set, a first-round RT-PCR was run on the TCR CDR3. TCRdb called the multiplex PCR reads again in MiXCR, with one record for every CDR3 protein. The repertoire includes 550,000 to 600,000 distinct CDR3 sequences, 46% of them detected once, and under 20% sits in the top ten. Lactation, pregnancy, other autoimmune disease or uncontrolled infection led to exclusion of patients. Diagnosing involved the use of clinical symptoms, serum thyroxine and TRAb, thyroid ultrasound and orbital computed tomography. The sequence derives from an adult woman with Graves' disease, either hyperthyroidism or ophthalmopathy (not recorded which). This chain joins TRBV29-1 and TRBJ1-1, with D unresolved. Material: peripheral blood or thyroid tissue (not recorded which). For the CDR3, the DNA is TGCAGCGTCGCCGGGGCTTTCTTT. Its translation is CSVAGAFF.